This T cell receptor beta chain was recovered during a study of T cell responses to AZD1222 COVID-19 vaccine. Details on this clone: Its antigen is as yet unknown.

Overall study findings and caveats: A rise in Spike-specific TCR breadth and depth followed two AZD1222 doses. Every sample of the repertoires postdated the peak T cell response. White British people made up most donors, females outnumbered males, and clonal diversity was possibly underestimated.

The protocol was immunoSEQ multiplex PCR, while the TCRdb copy is restricted to in-frame clones and leaves out a portion. This sample has tens of thousands of clones, with 92% found just once. This CDR3 contains 15 residues. Germline V CDR1 and CDR2: LNHDA, SQIVND (reference sequence). Trimming pared 7 bases from V and 3 bases from J, leaving 16 bases between. The sample in question was peripheral blood, obtained 28 days after the second AZD1222 dose. The V gene is TRBV19, the J gene TRBJ1-5, with TRBD1 as a possible D gene (5 bases). The sequence came from an adult who received the AZD1222 COVID-19 vaccine. CDR3 in amino acids: CASKTRAGNNQPQHF. The CDR3, as DNA: TGTGCCAGTAAGACTAGGGCAGGGAACAATCAGCCCCAGCATTTT.